The 30 T cell receptor beta chains listed next were all sequenced from one sample in a study of T cell clonality in common variable immunodeficiency. TCRdb keeps only in-frame clones here, not all; method: immunoSEQ multiplex PCR. Listed for the sample are roughly 42,000 clones, none seen a single time. Study-level results: Common variable immunodeficiency TCR beta sequences reportedly had fewer deletions and N-nucleotide insertions.

These receptors' targets are unknown. Sequencing used peripheral blood mononuclear cells. These receptors were collected from a human donor with common variable immunodeficiency.

This clone was observed a handful of times. The read ends 3 residues early relative to the CDR3; the germline J gene fills the gap. The gene calls are TRBV7-6 and TRBJ1-3, with D uncertain. Germline values: CDR1 SGHVS, CDR2 FNYEAQ. This CDR3 spans 15 amino acids. Trimming left V 1 base short and J 3 bases short, with 10 bases between. CDR3: CASSLEADFGNTIYF. The DNA read from the CDR3 is TGTGCCAGCAGCTTAGAGGCGGACTTTGGAAACACC.

This clone was seen only a few times. The read ends 3 residues early relative to the CDR3; the germline J gene fills the gap. The chain uses TRBV5-1 and TRBJ2-7; a possible D gene is TRBD1 (6 bases). Trimming removed 7 bases at V and 2 bases at J, with 16 bases between. Germline assignment: CDR1 SGHRS and CDR2 YFSETQ. The CDR3 loop spans 14 amino acids. Here the CDR3 reads CASGRQDTTYEQYF. The CDR3 bases that were read are TGCGCCAGCGGCCGACAGGATACAACCTACGAG.

This clone occurred many times. The CDR3 end falls 3 residues outside the read, so it is completed with the germline J gene. The V and J genes are TRBV5-1 and TRBJ1-1; D call uncertain. The CDR3 is 14 residues long. V shed 0 bases and J shed 0 bases, with 6 bases lying between them. CDR1 and CDR2 (germline): SGHRS, YFSETQ. CDR3 DNA (partial): TGCGCCAGCAGCTTGGTAACAGTGAACACTGAA. It codes for CASSLVTVNTE. In full, the CDR3 reads CASSLVTVNTEAFF.

In its sample, this clone was seen a few times. The CDR3 extends 3 residues past the end of the read, so its final part is completed from the germline J gene. J is TRBJ2-3 and V is TRBV6-4; no definite D call. The CDR3 is 13 amino acids. V was cut by 0 bases and J by 6 bases, with 7 bases left in between. Germline CDR1 MRHNA, CDR2 SNTAGT. The DNA read from the CDR3 is TGTGCCAGCAGTGACTCCCTAGTGGATACG. Translation: CASSDSLVDT. From start to end, the CDR3 is CASSDSLVDTQYF.

This clone was seen more than once but under ten times. The read halts 3 residues ahead of the CDR3 end, with the missing end drawn from the germline J gene. The V gene is TRBV5-4, the J gene TRBJ2-7; 13 nucleotides line up with TRBD2. The CDR3 extends over 14 amino acids. Per the germline V gene, CDR1 is SGHNT and CDR2 is YYREEE (reference sequence). V dropped 4 bases and J dropped 6; count of bases not matched to a gene: 4. The part of the CDR3 DNA that was read is TGTGCCAGCAGCCCAGGGACTAGCGGGGTCGAG. Translated: CASSPGTSGVE. In full, the CDR3 is CASSPGTSGVEQYF.

On this clone: Read sequence stops 3 residues before the CDR3 end, and the germline J gene provides the missing end. The genes are TRBV5-1 and TRBJ2-3; D is unresolved. Germline V gene data show CDR1 as SGHRS and CDR2 as YFSETQ. This CDR3 has 14 amino acids. The V end was cut by 0 bases, the J end by 2 bases, with 7 bases between. Incomplete CDR3 DNA: TGCGCCAGCAGCTTGGCAGAAAACACAGATACG. Protein product: CASSLAENTDT. In full, the CDR3 is CASSLAENTDTQYF.

This clone showed up just a few times. The read finishes 3 residues shy of the CDR3 end, and the germline J gene is used to complete it. J is TRBJ2-1 and V is TRBV7-9, with D possibly being TRBD2 (6 bases). The germline V and J ends were trimmed by 5 bases and 7 bases, with 15 bases remaining between them. The CDR3 runs to 14 residues. Per the germline V gene, CDR1 is SEHNR and CDR2 is FQNEAQ (reference sequence). The part of the CDR3 DNA that was read is TGTGCCAGCAGCCCGAGGGGACTCATTAATGAG. The encoded protein is CASSPRGLINE. The complete CDR3 protein is CASSPRGLINEQFF.

This clone was recorded a few times. The read terminates 3 residues before the CDR3 end, so the remaining end is supplied by the germline J gene. The chain is built from TRBV29-1 and TRBJ2-1; 10 nucleotides line up with TRBD2. The J segment lost 9 bases and the V segment lost 3 bases, leaving 11 bases of the junction unmatched. The CDR3 contains 15 residues. CDR1 SQVTM and CDR2 ANQGSEA come from the germline V gene. The part of the CDR3 DNA that was read is TGCAGCGTTGATGGTGCTAGCGGGAGATTTCGTGAG. Its protein is CSVDGASGRFRE. The CDR3 in full is CSVDGASGRFREQFF.

This clone was seen only a few times. The read comes to an end 3 residues before the CDR3 does, leaving the germline J gene to fill in the end. V and J are TRBV5-1 and TRBJ2-3; D call uncertain. The CDR3 runs to 14 residues. The V and J ends lost 0 bases and 0 bases respectively, with 5 bases between them. Germline CDR1 is SGHRS and CDR2 is YFSETQ. CDR3 region: CASSLVTSTDTQYF. The covered CDR3 bases are TGCGCCAGCAGCTTGGTTACTAGCACAGATACG.

A few counts support this clone. Read data end 3 residues before the CDR3 end; the end is taken from the germline J gene. The rearrangement links TRBV19 to TRBJ1-1; D possibly corresponds to TRBD1 (5 bases). Germline V gene data show CDR1 as LNHDA and CDR2 as SQIVND (reference sequence). This CDR3 has 14 residues. The sequenced CDR3 bases are TGTGCCAGTAGTATCCAGGGAACCTTGGGAGAA. This gives the protein CASSIQGTLGE. The whole CDR3 region reads CASSIQGTLGEAFF. Using reference TRBV19 and TRBJ1-1 for the parts outside the CDR3, the full variable domain is DGGITQSPKYLFRKEGQNVTLSCEQNLNHDAMYWYRQDPGQGLRLIYYSQIVNDFQKGDIAEGYSVSREKKESFPLTVTSAQKNPTAFYLCASSIQGTLGEAFFGQGTRLTVV.

Regarding this clone: Sequencing ends 3 residues short of the CDR3 end; the germline J gene provides the rest. The rearrangement uses TRBV29-1 and TRBJ1-3, with D possibly matching TRBD1 (5 bases). CDR3 size: 12 residues. V was pared by 6 bases and J by 4 bases, with 10 bases between. CDR1 SQVTM and CDR2 ANQGSEA come from the germline V gene. Incomplete CDR3 DNA: TGCAGCGTCAGGGAGTTCGGAAACACC. Translation gives CSVREFGNT. The whole CDR3 region reads CSVREFGNTIYF.

This clone was counted a few times. The CDR3 end is not reached by the read, which stops 3 residues before it; the germline J gene fills it in. J is TRBJ1-4 and V is TRBV29-1, with D possibly being TRBD1 (5 bases). The CDR3 runs to 13 residues. Germline lookup yields CDR1 SQVTM and CDR2 ANQGSEA. Trimming removed 7 bases from V and 7 bases from J, with 16 bases in between. Partial CDR3 DNA: TGCAGCGCCGGGGGGGGAGGAGGTGAAAAA. This sequence encodes CSAGGGGGEK. The whole CDR3 is CSAGGGGGEKLFF.

This clone was observed a few times. Read data end 3 residues before the CDR3 end; the end is taken from the germline J gene. The chain joins TRBV7-9 to TRBJ2-7, with TRBD1 identical over 7 bases. Germline-derived CDR1 and CDR2 are SEHNR and FQNEAQ (reference sequence). Unmatched junction bases numbered 9, after V lost 5 bases and J lost 2 bases. The CDR3 extends over 15 amino acids. The CDR3 bases that were read are TGTGCCAGCAGCCCCGCCCGGACAGGCCCCTACGAG. This encodes CASSPARTGPYE. The complete CDR3 sequence is CASSPARTGPYEQYF.

This clone appeared many times. The CDR3 end falls 3 residues outside the read, so it is completed with the germline J gene. This chain connects TRBV2 to TRBJ2-5, with 7 bases aligning to TRBD1. Germline values: CDR1 SNHLY, CDR2 FYNNEI. Losses at the gene ends were 6 bases for V and 5 bases for J; bases not matched to a gene: 6. The CDR3 is 13 residues long. CDR3 amino acids: CASRQGWKETQYF. Partial CDR3 DNA: TGTGCCAGCAGACAGGGGTGGAAGGAGACC.

This clone was counted a few times. The CDR3 is cut off 3 residues early in the read; its end comes from the germline J gene. The chain carries TRBV7-9 and TRBJ2-7; 13 nucleotides align to TRBD2. The ends lost 5 bases at V and 2 bases at J; junction bases unmatched: 3. CDR1 and CDR2 (germline): SEHNR, FQNEAQ (reference sequence). The length of the CDR3 is 15 residues. The CDR3 DNA, read in part, is TGTGCCAGCAGCCCGGGACTAGCGGGACCCTACGAG. Protein: CASSPGLAGPYE. In full, the CDR3 is CASSPGLAGPYEQYF.

This clone was detected ten times or more. The CDR3 extends 3 residues past the end of the read, so its final part is completed from the germline J gene. The rearrangement joins TRBV30 to TRBJ2-3; TRBD2 agrees at 8 bases. The CDR3 is 18 residues long. Germline CDR1 GTSNPN, CDR2 SVGIG (reference sequence). J gave up 0 bases and V 0 bases, and 11 bases lay outside the gene matches. CDR3 sequence reads: CAWSVPSGRGSSTDTQYF. Incomplete CDR3 DNA: TGTGCCTGGAGTGTACCCAGCGGGAGAGGCTCTAGCACAGATACG.

A word on this clone: The read terminates 3 residues before the CDR3 end, so the remaining end is supplied by the germline J gene. This sequence joins TRBV7-2 and TRBJ2-7; D unclear. V lost 5 bases and J lost 5, with 10 bases in between. CDR1 SGHTA and CDR2 FQGNSA come from the germline V gene. CDR3 size: 12 residues. The DNA read from the CDR3 is TGTGCCAGCAGCCCGAACAGCCACGAG. It encodes CASSPNSHE. The whole CDR3 sequence is CASSPNSHEQYF.

This clone was observed a few times. Coverage ceases 3 residues before the CDR3 finishes, and the germline J gene fills in the end. This chain connects TRBV6-2 or TRBV6-3 to TRBJ2-6; D is possibly TRBD1 (6 bases). Germline CDR1 reads MNHEY; CDR2 reads SVGEGT. This CDR3 contains 15 residues. The germline V and J ends were trimmed by 4 bases and 5 bases, with 12 bases remaining between them. CDR3 region: CASSFTGPRANVLTF. CDR3 bases read: TGTGCCAGCAGTTTCACAGGGCCCAGGGCCAACGTC.

This clone has at least ten counts. The read terminates 3 residues before the CDR3 end, so the remaining end is supplied by the germline J gene. This sequence joins TRBV5-1 and TRBJ1-4, with D tentatively TRBD1 (6 bases). The CDR3 has 16 residues. V lost 0 bases to trimming and J lost 0 bases, with 9 bases between them. The germline gives CDR1 SGHRS, CDR2 YFSETQ. CDR3 DNA, as far as it was read: TGCGCCAGCAGCTTGGATCGGACAGCAACTAATGAAAAA. It yields the protein CASSLDRTATNEK. The whole CDR3 is CASSLDRTATNEKLFF. Full variable domain (remainder filled in from reference TRBV5-1 and TRBJ1-4): KAGVTQTPRYLIKTRGQQVTLSCSPISGHRSVSWYQQTPGQGLQFLFEYFSETQRNKGNFPGRFSGRQFSNSRSEMNVSTLELGDSALYLCASSLDRTATNEKLFFGSGTQLSVL.

Note on this clone: The observed sequence ends 3 residues before the CDR3 terminus, with the missing tail filled in from the germline J gene. The rearrangement uses TRBV19 and TRBJ1-4; weak D call: TRBD1 (5 bases). Germline V CDR1 and CDR2: LNHDA, SQIVND (reference sequence). Trimming removed 5 bases at V and 2 bases at J, with 15 bases between. CDR3 length equals 16 residues. CDR3 region: CASSQQVGWTNEKLFF. CDR3 DNA, as far as it was read: TGTGCCAGTAGTCAACAGGTGGGGTGGACTAATGAAAAA.

Ten or more counts support this clone. CDR3 sequence: CASSTTGPMNTEAFF. CDR3 DNA (partial): TGCGCCAGCAGCACCACAGGGCCCATGAACACTGAA. The gene calls are TRBV5-1 and TRBJ1-1; possible D gene TRBD1, 6 bases. The read falls 3 residues short of the CDR3 end, and the missing part is taken from the germline J gene. The CDR3 runs 15 residues. Germline V CDR1 and CDR2: SGHRS, YFSETQ. With 4 bases removed from V and 0 bases from J, the gap between germline ends came to 13 bases.

On this clone: Read data end 3 residues before the CDR3 end; the end is taken from the germline J gene. V usage is TRBV7-6 and J usage is TRBJ2-3; the D gene is possibly TRBD1 (6 bases). The germline CDR1 and CDR2 sequences are SGHVS and FNYEAQ. Trimming removed 2 bases at V and 2 bases at J, with 14 bases between. The CDR3 length is 16 residues. The CDR3 spells CASSLNRAGFTDTQYF. The DNA read from the CDR3 is TGTGCCAGCAGCTTAAACAGGGCCGGGTTCACAGATACG.

This clone was seen ten or more times. From the germline J gene comes the end of the CDR3, since the read stops 3 residues before it. The rearrangement uses TRBV30 and TRBJ1-1; TRBD1 matches 7 bases. Germline CDR1 GTSNPN, CDR2 SVGIG (reference sequence). The CDR3 sequence is 14 residues long. The V segment lost 1 base and the J segment 1 base; nucleotides outside the gene matches: 3. The sequenced part of the CDR3 DNA is TGTGCCTGGAGTGCCGGACAGGAGAACACTGAA. It yields the protein CAWSAGQENTE. The entire CDR3 is CAWSAGQENTEAFF.

In its sample, this clone was seen a few times. The CDR3 end is not reached by the read, which stops 3 residues before it; the germline J gene fills it in. The genes are TRBV18 and TRBJ2-2; weak D call: TRBD1 (6 bases). V was clipped by 6 bases and J by 0 bases, with 14 bases between them. The CDR3 runs 16 residues. In germline, CDR1 is KGHSH, CDR2 LQKENI. CDR3 amino acids: CASSDQRQANTGELFF. The DNA read from the CDR3 is TGTGCCAGCTCGGACCAGAGACAGGCGAACACCGGGGAG.

Turning to this clone: Other nucleotide sequences from this sample produce the same CDR3. CDR3 residues: CASSYGGTEAFF. Partial CDR3 DNA: TGTGCCAGCAGTTACGGGGGGACTGAA. V is TRBV6-2 or TRBV6-3 and J is TRBJ1-1; maybe TRBD1 (5 bases). The CDR3 is cut off 3 residues early in the read; its end comes from the germline J gene. CDR1 MNHEY and CDR2 SVGEGT come from the germline V gene. This CDR3 region has 12 residues. V shed 2 bases and J shed 5 bases, with 6 bases lying between them.

There are many counts of this clone. The read halts 3 residues ahead of the CDR3 end, with the missing end drawn from the germline J gene. This chain links TRBV20-1 with TRBJ2-7; 10 nucleotides line up with TRBD2. Germline CDR1 DFQATT, CDR2 SNEGSKA (reference sequence). The CDR3 contains 14 residues. Trimming cost V 3 bases and J 5 bases; bases outside gene matches: 7. CDR3 region: CSASASGRFNEQYF. Incomplete CDR3 DNA: TGCAGTGCTAGTGCTAGCGGGAGATTTAACGAG.

This clone was seen at least ten times. The read terminates 3 residues before the CDR3 end, so the remaining end is supplied by the germline J gene. This sequence joins TRBV30 and TRBJ1-3; weak D call: TRBD1 (6 bases). CDR1 and CDR2 (germline): GTSNPN, SVGIG (reference sequence). This CDR3 has 15 amino acids. Trimming shortened V by 2 bases and J by 6 bases, and 17 bases separated the two germline ends. The CDR3 region is CAWSPYTGRKNTIYF. The part of the CDR3 DNA that was read is TGTGCCTGGAGTCCCTATACAGGGAGAAAAAACACC.

This clone was counted a few times. Read data end 3 residues before the CDR3 end; the end is taken from the germline J gene. The chain combines TRBV7-6 with TRBJ2-5, with D tentatively TRBD1 (6 bases). V lost 4 bases, J lost 4 bases, and 13 bases lay in between. The CDR3 loop spans 14 amino acids. Germline-derived CDR1 and CDR2 are SGHVS and FNYEAQ. The CDR3 bases that were read are TGTGCCAGCAGCTCAGTCCAGGGGTCAGAGACC. Protein product: CASSSVQGSET. Given in full, the CDR3 is CASSSVQGSETQYF.

This clone was detected a few times. With the read ending 3 residues before the CDR3 end, the germline J gene is used to fill in that end. The chain links TRBV6-2 or TRBV6-3 to TRBJ2-7, with unresolved D. The CDR3 sequence is 15 residues long. Germline V lookup: CDR1 MNHEY, CDR2 SVGEGT. V dropped 5 bases and J dropped 5 bases, with 19 bases sitting between them. Partial CDR3 DNA: TGTGCCAGCAGTCGACTGGCCCTGAGAACGGACGAG. Translating it yields CASSRLALRTDE. The full CDR3 reads CASSRLALRTDEQYF.

This clone was detected only a few times. The CDR3 end lies 3 residues beyond the end of the read and is filled in from the germline J gene. The rearrangement joins TRBV19 to TRBJ2-7; 8 bases line up with TRBD1. This CDR3 has 13 residues. J gave up 4 bases and V 5 bases, and 4 bases lay outside the gene matches. CDR1 and CDR2 from the germline V gene are LNHDA and SQIVND (reference sequence). The CDR3 bases that were read are TGTGCCAGTAGTTATAACAGGGGGTACGAG. As protein: CASSYNRGYE. The complete CDR3 protein is CASSYNRGYEQYF. The full variable domain, with the rest looked up from reference TRBV19 and TRBJ2-7, is DGGITQSPKYLFRKEGQNVTLSCEQNLNHDAMYWYRQDPGQGLRLIYYSQIVNDFQKGDIAEGYSVSREKKESFPLTVTSAQKNPTAFYLCASSYNRGYEQYFGPGTRLTVT.